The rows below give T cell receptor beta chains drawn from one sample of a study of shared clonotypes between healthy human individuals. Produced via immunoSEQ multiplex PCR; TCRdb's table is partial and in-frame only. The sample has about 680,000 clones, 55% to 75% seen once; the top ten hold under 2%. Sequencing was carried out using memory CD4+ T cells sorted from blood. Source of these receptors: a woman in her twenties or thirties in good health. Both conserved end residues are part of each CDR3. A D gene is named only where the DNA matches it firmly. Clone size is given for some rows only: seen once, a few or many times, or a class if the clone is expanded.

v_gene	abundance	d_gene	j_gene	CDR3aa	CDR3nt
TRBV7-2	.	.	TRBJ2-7	CASSLDSSAYEQYF	TGTGCCAGCAGCTTAGATAGTTCGGCCTACGAGCAGTACTTC
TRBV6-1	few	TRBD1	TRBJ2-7	CASSEAAGTGGVDEQYF	TGTGCCAGCAGTGAAGCGGCAGGGACAGGGGGTGTGGACGAGCAGTACTTC
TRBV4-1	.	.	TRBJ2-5	CASSQVNAETQYF	TGCGCCAGCAGCCAAGTCAACGCAGAGACCCAGTACTTC
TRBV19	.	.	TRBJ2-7	CASSIRATYEQYF	TGTGCCAGTAGTATCCGGGCCACCTACGAGCAGTACTTC
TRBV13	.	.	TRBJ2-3	CASSRGAVGQYF	TGTGCCAGCAGCAGAGGGGCGGTGGGGCAGTATTTT
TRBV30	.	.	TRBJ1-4	CAWSGRPGQINEKLFF	TGTGCCTGGAGTGGTCGCCCCGGACAGATTAATGAAAAACTGTTTTTT
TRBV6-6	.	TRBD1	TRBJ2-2	CASGAGQGSGELFF	TGTGCCAGCGGGGCAGGACAGGGAAGCGGGGAGCTGTTTTTT
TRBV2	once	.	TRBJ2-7	CATSPDLAIYEQYF	TGTGCCACGTCCCCTGATCTAGCGATCTACGAGCAGTACTTC
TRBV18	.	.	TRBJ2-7	CASSTGVPYEQYF	TGTGCCAGCTCGACAGGTGTTCCCTACGAGCAGTACTTC
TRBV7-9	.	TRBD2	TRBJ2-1	CASSLERLAGVEQFF	TGTGCCAGCAGCTTAGAAAGACTAGCGGGTGTTGAGCAGTTCTTC
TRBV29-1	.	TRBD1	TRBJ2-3	CSVGTGDGTDTQYF	TGCAGCGTGGGGACAGGGGATGGCACAGATACGCAGTATTTT
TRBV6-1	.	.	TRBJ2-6	CASSFSSGANVLTF	TGTGCCAGCAGCTTCTCTTCTGGGGCCAACGTCCTGACTTTC
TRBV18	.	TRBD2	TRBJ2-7	CASSPPRRLAGYEQYF	TGTGCCAGCTCACCACCTCGGAGACTAGCGGGTTACGAGCAGTACTTC